This T cell receptor (beta chain) was recorded in a study of T-cell reconstitution after alpha-beta-depleted transplantation in children. Preparation of the TCRbeta library used unique molecular identifiers. A single record per CDR3 protein comes from TCRdb applying MiXCR to the PCR reads. This repertoire shows 500,000 to 650,000 distinct CDR3 sequences, 10% to 15% found once; its top ten account for around 2.2%. This clonotype has more than one count but fewer than ten. The origin of this receptor is a male patient between 10 and 17 years old who had a stem cell transplant for acute myeloid leukemia, so the T cells may come from the graft donor. The input for sequencing was PBMCs, mostly from graft donor cells, taken 360 days after TCRalphabeta/CD19-depleted stem cell transplant.

The CDR3 coding sequence is TGTGCCACCGGCCCGCTGAACACTGAAGCTTTCTTT. This codes for CATGPLNTEAFF. The rearrangement joins TRBV28 to TRBJ1-1; no firm D call. V dropped 10 bases and J dropped 0 bases, with 9 bases sitting between them. This CDR3 comprises 12 residues. The germline V gene encodes CDR1 MDHEN and CDR2 SYDVKM.